This TCR beta chain was captured in a study of TIL therapy for anti-PD-1-resistant metastatic lung cancer. As for the study in general: Median tumor PD-L1 proportion score was 5.5% to 6.5%.

The time point denotes: pre-treatment sample, taken before nivolumab and TIL therapy. With V trimmed by 4 bases and J by 1 base, 1 base remained unmatched. The CDR3 is 14 residues long. Germline loops: CDR1 LNHDA, CDR2 SQIVND (reference sequence). The immunoSEQ assay was v3. Libraries were sequenced to some 2 million read pairs (survey) or roughly 4.5-6.5 million (deep). Assay: immunoSEQ multiplex PCR; the TCRdb copy retains only in-frame clones and omits some. The table lists about 21,000 clones, about two thirds of them singletons. This receptor was identified in a person aged 30 to 80 with non-small cell lung cancer. The sample consisted of blood, taken at baseline. The chain is built from TRBV19 and TRBJ1-1; 9 bases match TRBD1. The CDR3 loop reads CASSKQGANTEAFF. As DNA, the CDR3 is TGTGCCAGTAGTAAACAGGGGGCGAACACTGAAGCTTTCTTT. The full variable domain, its missing parts supplied by reference TRBV19 and TRBJ1-1, is DGGITQSPKYLFRKEGQNVTLSCEQNLNHDAMYWYRQDPGQGLRLIYYSQIVNDFQKGDIAEGYSVSREKKESFPLTVTSAQKNPTAFYLCASSKQGANTEAFFGQGTRLTVV.